This is a list of T cell receptor beta chains from one sample in a study of shared clonotypes between healthy human individuals. Data came from immunoSEQ multiplex PCR; TCRdb stores just in-frame clones and leaves some out. This table holds around 560,000 clones, about 95% found once. Sequenced input: naive CD8+ T cells sorted from blood. Source of these receptors: a woman aged 25 to 39 in good health. CDR3s include the opening cysteine and the closing phenylalanine or tryptophan. Each record gives: J gene, clone size, V gene, D gene, CDR3 DNA, CDR3 protein. D genes are given only for firm matches. The size of a clone is reported for some rows only, either as once, few or many, or as a class for expanded clones.

>TRBJ2-7|NA|TRBV7-2|NA
TGTGCCAGCAGAGAGAAGACAGGCTTAAGCTCCTACGAGCAGTACTTC
CASREKTGLSSYEQYF
>TRBJ1-1|NA|TRBV16|TRBD1
TGTGCCAGCAGCATGACAGGGAGGGACACTGAAGCTTTCTTT
CASSMTGRDTEAFF
>TRBJ2-7|NA|TRBV27|NA
TGTGCCAGCTCTCAGGGTAGTATAATCTACGAGCAGTACTTC
CASSQGSIIYEQYF
>TRBJ2-7|NA|TRBV27|NA
TGTGCCAGCAGTTCGGGACCGGAGAACGAGCAGTACTTC
CASSSGPENEQYF
>TRBJ2-1|NA|TRBV5-4|TRBD1
TGTGCCAGCAGCCAAGGACAGGGTCACAAAAATGAGCAGTTCTTC
CASSQGQGHKNEQFF
>TRBJ1-1|NA|TRBV27|TRBD1
TGTGCCAGCAGGGTGACAGGGGGGAACACTGAAGCTTTCTTT
CASRVTGGNTEAFF
>TRBJ2-7|NA|TRBV6-1|NA
TGTGCCAGCAGTGAAGGAGTAGGGCCACCCTACGAGCAGTACTTC
CASSEGVGPPYEQYF
>TRBJ2-1|NA|TRBV7-9|TRBD2
TGTGCCAGTCTTAGCGGGTTAACCTACAATGAGCAGTTCTTC
CASLSGLTYNEQFF
>TRBJ2-7|NA|TRBV7-9|NA
TGTGCCAGCAGCTCTCCCGTCTCCTACGAGCAGTACTTC
CASSSPVSYEQYF
>TRBJ2-7|NA|TRBV28|NA
TGTGCCAGCAACCCTCCGGGACACGCCTACGAGCAGTACTTC
CASNPPGHAYEQYF
>TRBJ1-1|NA|TRBV5-1|NA
TGCGCCAGCAGCTTGTCAGGGTTAGCTTTCTTT
CASSLSGLAFF
>TRBJ2-7|NA|TRBV15|NA
TGTGCCACCAGCAGCCCGGGCCCCACCTCCTACGAGCAGTACTTC
CATSSPGPTSYEQYF
>TRBJ2-7|NA|TRBV19|TRBD1
TGTGCCAGTAGTCCCGGACAGGGGGGCGAGTACGAGCAGTACTTC
CASSPGQGGEYEQYF
>TRBJ1-5|NA|TRBV11-3|NA
TGTGCCAGCAGCTGTGGGCGCTATCAGCCCCAGCATTTT
CASSCGRYQPQHF
>TRBJ2-3|NA|TRBV27|TRBD1
TGTGCCAGCAAGGACGGGACAGGGGTCACAGATACGCAGTATTTT
CASKDGTGVTDTQYF
>TRBJ2-7|NA|TRBV28|TRBD2
TGTGCCAGCAGTTTCTCGTCCTCGCTAGCGGAGGCCTACGAGCAGTACTTC
CASSFSSSLAEAYEQYF
>TRBJ2-7|NA|TRBV7-9|NA
TGTGCCAGCAGCGACACCGGGATGGACACTTACCCATACGAGCAGTACTTC
CASSDTGMDTYPYEQYF
>TRBJ2-7|NA|TRBV15|TRBD1
TGTGCCACCAGCAGCGACAGGGTCGTCTACGAGCAGTACTTC
CATSSDRVVYEQYF
>TRBJ2-5|NA|TRBV7-8|NA
TGTGCCAGCAGCCCTCTGCCGGGACTCAAAGAGACCCAGTACTTC
CASSPLPGLKETQYF
>TRBJ2-5|once|TRBV5-8|TRBD1
TGTGCCAGCAGCGGGGGACAGGGTTGGGAGACCCAGTACTTC
CASSGGQGWETQYF
>TRBJ2-7|NA|TRBV10-2|NA
TGCGCCAGCAGTGGGACGGGTGCCTACGAGCAGTACTTC
CASSGTGAYEQYF
>TRBJ2-1|NA|TRBV6-6|TRBD1
TGTGCCAGCAGATCACGGACAGGGGGCTACAATGAGCAGTTCTTC
CASRSRTGGYNEQFF
>TRBJ2-7|few|TRBV7-8|NA
TGTGCCAGCAGCTCGACCTACGAGCAGTACTTC
CASSSTYEQYF
>TRBJ2-1|once|TRBV28|NA
TGTGCCAGCAGTTTATCCCTTGTGAATGAGCAGTTCTTC
CASSLSLVNEQFF
>TRBJ2-5|NA|TRBV14|TRBD2
TGTGCCAGCAGCCCGAGAGACCAATGGCGGGAGACGGTACAAGAGACCCAGTACTTC
CASSPRDQWRETVQETQYF
>TRBJ2-7|NA|TRBV28|TRBD2
TGTGCCAGCGTGAGGGGGCTAGCGGGAGGAGCCTCCTACGAGCAGTACTTC
CASVRGLAGGASYEQYF
>TRBJ1-1|NA|TRBV28|NA
TGTGCCAGCACCACGGTACCTCGGGGCACTGAAGCTTTCTTT
CASTTVPRGTEAFF
>TRBJ2-1|NA|TRBV28|NA
TGTGCCAGCAGACAGGAATCCTACAATGAGCAGTTCTTC
CASRQESYNEQFF
>TRBJ2-1|NA|TRBV7-9|NA
TGTGCCAGCAGCTTACCTAGCCGCGATGAGCAGTTCTTC
CASSLPSRDEQFF
>TRBJ2-3|NA|TRBV15|NA
TGTGCCACCAGAAGAAGCGGTGCTCCCGATACGCAGTATTTT
CATRRSGAPDTQYF
>TRBJ2-1|NA|TRBV27|TRBD2
TGTGCCAGCAGCTCCGGACTAGCGGGAGGCAATGAGCAGTTCTTC
CASSSGLAGGNEQFF
>TRBJ1-5|NA|TRBV27|NA
TGTGCCAGCAGTTTCTTGGGGGAACAGCCCCAGCATTTT
CASSFLGEQPQHF
>TRBJ2-7|NA|TRBV21-1|NA
TGTGCCAGCAGCACGAAAGCGCGAGGGGGCCGACCCAAGCAGTACTTC
CASSTKARGGRPKQYF
>TRBJ1-5|once|TRBV6-5|NA
TGTGCCAGCAGCCCATTACGAAGCAATCAGCCCCAGCATTTT
CASSPLRSNQPQHF
>TRBJ2-7|NA|TRBV5-1|NA
TGCGCCAGCAGCACCGGGACCGGGTACGAGCAGTACTTC
CASSTGTGYEQYF